These 7 T cell receptor beta chains originate from one sample sequenced in a study of response to subunit inactivated influenza vaccine. TCRdb reanalysed the RT-PCR reads using MiXCR and keeps one entry per CDR3 protein. The sample carries about 570,000 distinct CDR3 sequences, roughly 10% recorded once. These data were also filed under a second study, of T cells expressing NK-cell markers. That report adds: In generating TCR beta cDNA, 5'RACE template switching with UMIs was used.

The sequences come from PBMCs from blood, collected on the day of vaccination. The receptors stem from a man aged 45-65 years who received an inactivated influenza vaccine.

This clonotype was seen only a few times. The rearrangement links TRBV30 to TRBJ2-2; 7 bases are shared with TRBD2. Germline V gene sequence: CDR1 GTSNPN, CDR2 SVGIG (reference sequence). The CDR3 spans 15 residues. V lost 2 bases and J lost 6; bases outside the gene matches: 9. CDR3 sequence reads: CAWSPKGLPPGELFF. Here the CDR3 DNA reads TGTGCCTGGAGTCCAAAGGGACTACCCCCCGGGGAGCTGTTTTTT.

This clonotype was found a few times. V usage is TRBV7-2 and J usage is TRBJ2-7; TRBD2 aligns across 11 bases. V lost 4 bases to trimming and J lost 4 bases; unmatched junction nucleotides: 6. The length of the CDR3 is 15 residues. Germline lookup yields CDR1 SGHTA and CDR2 FQGNSA. As DNA, the CDR3 is TGTGCCAGCAGCTATACTAGCGGGGGAGTATACGAGCAGTACTTC. Amino acids: CASSYTSGGVYEQYF.

This clonotype was counted a few times. J is TRBJ2-1 and V is TRBV6-2 or TRBV6-3; D may match TRBD1 or TRBD2 (5 bases each). The V end lost 11 bases, the J end lost 1 base, and 15 bases lay between the germline ends. Per germline, CDR1 MNHEY and CDR2 SVGEGT. The CDR3 runs 14 residues. CDR3 coding DNA: TGTGCCCGAGGGGAAGCGGCATCCTACAATGAGCAGTTCTTC. Its protein product is CARGEAASYNEQFF.

This clonotype has a count of ten or more. This sequence joins TRBV2 and TRBJ2-5; D unresolved. V was cut by 3 bases and J by 5 bases, with 19 bases left in between. The CDR3 is made up of 16 amino acids. The germline gives CDR1 SNHLY, CDR2 FYNNEI. DNA for the CDR3: TGTGCCAGCAGTGACCGAGCTCCCCCCCCCTTGGAGACCCAGTACTTC. Protein sequence: CASSDRAPPPLETQYF.

The genes are TRBV5-1 and TRBJ2-3, with TRBD2 identical over 11 bases. Germline loops: CDR1 SGHRS, CDR2 YFSETQ. This CDR3 spans 18 amino acids. The J segment lost 0 bases and the V segment lost 0 bases, leaving 6 bases of the junction unmatched. CDR3 DNA: TGCGCCAGCAGCTTGGCGGCTAGCGGGAGGACTAGCACAGATACGCAGTATTTT. Translating it yields CASSLAASGRTSTDTQYF. Supplemented by reference TRBV5-1 and TRBJ2-3, the full variable domain reads KAGVTQTPRYLIKTRGQQVTLSCSPISGHRSVSWYQQTPGQGLQFLFEYFSETQRNKGNFPGRFSGRQFSNSRSEMNVSTLELGDSALYLCASSLAASGRTSTDTQYFGPGTRLTVL.

V gene TRBV24-1 combines with J gene TRBJ2-1; D not certain. From germline, CDR1 is KGHDR and CDR2 SFDVKD. This CDR3 has 14 amino acids. V lost 5 bases to trimming and J lost 4 bases, with 11 bases between them. CDR3 coding DNA: TGTGCCACCAGTGGGGATCTCCGGTACAATGAGCAGTTCTTC. This translates into CATSGDLRYNEQFF.

In its sample, this clonotype was seen a few times. J is TRBJ2-6 and V is TRBV15; 7 bases map to TRBD2. The CDR3 spans 16 residues. Trimming cost V 3 bases and J 4 bases; bases outside gene matches: 6. Germline lookup yields CDR1 LNHNV and CDR2 YYDKDF (reference sequence). CDR3 residues: CATSSRGGSGANVLTF. CDR3 DNA: TGTGCCACCAGCAGTCGGGGAGGGTCCGGGGCCAACGTCCTGACTTTC.